This record covers a single T cell receptor beta chain. Genomic DNA, serving as template, underwent TCR beta VDJ and CDR3 profiling. Using its own MiXCR run on the reads, TCRdb lists one record per CDR3 protein. This sample has around 500,000 distinct CDR3 sequences, with around 32% found just once. This sample was included in a study of CD8+CD57+ T cells in acquired aplastic anemia. The V gene's germline CDR1 is SNHLY and CDR2 FYNNEI. V lost 6 bases, J lost 6 bases, and 10 bases stayed unmatched. The CDR3 is 15 residues long. Patients who underwent sequencing had shown CD8+CD57+ cell expansion by flow cytometry.

This rearrangement joins TRBV2 to TRBJ2-7, with TRBD2 matching over 11 bases. The material sequenced was sorted CD4+, CD8+, or CD8+CD57+ T cells (not recorded which) from PBMCs. The receptor was isolated from a human donor with aplastic anemia. The CDR3 nucleotides read TGTGCCAGCAGGGGTCGACTAGCGGGATTAGGCGAGCAGTACTTC. Translating gives CASRGRLAGLGEQYF.